The following is a T cell receptor (beta chain) sequence with its context. Its cognate antigen is unknown. Documented time point: newly diagnosed GD, antithyroid drugs for less than 3 months. Construction of the TCR library relied on RNA isolated from PBMCs. This sample stems from a study of regulatory T cells in long-lasting Graves disease. The V end was cut by 5 bases, the J end by 0 bases, with 20 bases between. The length of the CDR3 is 19 residues. CDR1 and CDR2 (germline): MNHNS, SASEGT. Investigators prepared the TCR beta libraries by applying iRepertoire HTBI primers and Arm-PCR of CDR3 regions. MiXCR, applied by TCRdb to the multiplex PCR reads, yields one record per CDR3 protein. The table includes roughly 420,000 distinct CDR3 sequences, roughly 15% detected once. Study outcomes and limitations: Preferential use of TRBV28, TRBJ1-2 and TRBJ2-5 was seen in persistent disease. TCR diversity was lower in persistent Graves' patients than in newly diagnosed ones.

Separately, the same data were catalogued under a study of T cells in Graves' hyperthyroidism and ophthalmopathy.

The TCR originated in a woman aged 25 to 39 with Graves disease. The sequencing here drew on peripheral blood mononuclear cells (PBMCs), taken at new diagnosis, from a patient treated with antithyroid drugs. The chain carries TRBV6-1 and TRBJ2-6, with D perhaps matching TRBD1 or TRBD2 (5 bases each). The CDR3 DNA follows: TGTGCCAGCAGTCGCCGGCCCCCGGGGCCCTCCTCTGGGGCCAACGTCCTGACTTTC. It translates to CASSRRPPGPSSGANVLTF.